The 14 T cell receptor beta chains given below trace back to one sample, sequenced in a study of shared T cell receptors in the human thymus. Assay used: immunoSEQ multiplex PCR; TCRdb lists only in-frame clones, some missing. The sample holds 500,000 to 750,000 clones, approximately 90% seen once. These data were likewise used in another study, on human thymus T cells.

Sequencing used thymocytes. The origin of the receptors is a boy less than two years old with a congenital heart defect.

This rearrangement joins TRBV4-3 to TRBJ2-1; 14 bases are shared with TRBD2. Germline CDR1 is LGHNA and CDR2 is YSLEER. Germline trimming cut 1 base from V and 14 bases from J; bases unmatched to any gene: 4. This CDR3 is 14 amino acids long. The CDR3 DNA is TGCGCCAGCAGCCAAGGACTAGCGGGAGGGCCCGAGTTCTTC. It codes for CASSQGLAGGPEFF.

This clone was counted once. In DNA form, the CDR3 reads TGTGCCAGCAGTGACAGGACAGAAAATCAGCCCCAGCATTTT. Amino acid sequence: CASSDRTENQPQHF. J is TRBJ1-5 and V is TRBV6-1; D is perhaps TRBD1 (6 bases). The CDR3 length is 14 residues. The germline CDR1 and CDR2 sequences are MNHNS and SASEGT. V was pared by 3 bases and J by 4 bases, with 10 bases between.

The rearrangement links TRBV6-5 to TRBJ2-7; D perhaps matches TRBD2 (5 bases). The CDR3 is 14 amino acids. V shed 2 bases and J shed 2 bases, with 10 bases lying between them. Looked up from germline, CDR1 is MNHEY and CDR2 is SVGAGI. Here the CDR3 reads CASSYLGEPYEQYF. The CDR3 coding sequence is TGTGCCAGCAGTTACCTCGGGGAGCCCTACGAGCAGTACTTC.

This chain's CDR3 is CASSFEGAEVYEQYF. Written as DNA, the CDR3 is TGTGCCAGCAGCTTTGAAGGGGCCGAGGTCTACGAGCAGTACTTC. This chain joins TRBV7-2 and TRBJ2-7, with D possibly matching TRBD1 (5 bases). There are 15 residues in the CDR3. The germline V and J ends were trimmed by 3 bases and 3 bases, with 15 bases remaining between them. The V gene's germline CDR1 is SGHTA and CDR2 FQGNSA.

V usage is TRBV27 and J usage is TRBJ2-7, with TRBD1 as a possible D gene (6 bases). CDR1 is MNHEY, CDR2 SMNVEV, per germline (reference sequence). The V gene lost 2 bases and the J gene lost 3 bases, with 8 bases spanning the gap. The CDR3 spans 13 residues. The CDR3 loop is CASSLRDNYEQYF. The CDR3 DNA follows: TGTGCCAGCAGTTTACGGGACAACTACGAGCAGTACTTC.

This clone is a singleton in its sample. The chain uses TRBV7-9 and TRBJ2-5, with 14 nucleotides matching TRBD2. Germline V CDR1 and CDR2: SEHNR, FQNEAQ (reference sequence). The CDR3 extends over 18 amino acids. V lost 5 bases, J lost 4 bases, and 12 bases stayed unmatched. The CDR3 DNA sequence: TGTGCCAGCAGCCCAGGGACTAGCGGGGGCCGGGTGGGAGAGACCCAGTACTTC. This encodes CASSPGTSGGRVGETQYF.

V usage is TRBV7-2 and J usage is TRBJ2-2; D gene ambiguous. CDR3 length: 11 residues. Per the germline V gene, CDR1 is SGHTA and CDR2 is FQGNSA. Trimming pared 3 bases from V and 7 bases from J, leaving 3 bases between. The chain's CDR3 is CASSFCGELFF. As DNA, the CDR3 is TGTGCCAGCAGCTTCTGCGGGGAGCTGTTTTTT.

The CDR3 DNA follows: TGTGCCAGCAGCTTGGTGTGGGGACAGGGGGCGGGGGACACCGGGGAGCTGTTTTTT. Its translation: CASSLVWGQGAGDTGELFF. The chain uses TRBV5-8 and TRBJ2-2; 12 bases match TRBD1. CDR1 is SGHTS and CDR2 is YDEGEE in the germline V gene. The CDR3 runs 19 residues. V lost 0 bases, J lost 3 bases, and 9 bases stayed unmatched.

The table lists this clone with a few counts. The rearrangement links TRBV5-1 to TRBJ2-1; 10 bases agree with TRBD2. The germline V gene has CDR1 SGHRS and CDR2 YFSETQ. CDR3 length: 18 residues. The V gene end was trimmed by 2 bases and the J gene end by 8 bases; junction bases not matched to a gene: 16. This CDR3 is CASSLTTSGRAHSDEQFF. In nucleotides, the CDR3 is TGCGCCAGCAGCTTAACCACCAGCGGGAGGGCCCATAGTGATGAGCAGTTCTTC. Based on the CDR3 plus reference TRBV5-1 and TRBJ2-1, the full variable domain is KAGVTQTPRYLIKTRGQQVTLSCSPISGHRSVSWYQQTPGQGLQFLFEYFSETQRNKGNFPGRFSGRQFSNSRSEMNVSTLELGDSALYLCASSLTTSGRAHSDEQFFGPGTRLTVL.

This clone was detected only once. The chain recombines TRBV15 with TRBJ2-4, with a tentative D call TRBD2 (6 bases). The V end was cut by 10 bases, the J end by 14 bases, with 18 bases between. The CDR3 covers 11 residues. Germline V gives CDR1 LNHNV, CDR2 YYDKDF (reference sequence). CDR3 loop: CARASRGRKYF. In DNA, the CDR3 is TGTGCCAGGGCTAGCCGGGGGAGGAAGTACTTC.

The J gene is TRBJ2-3, the V gene TRBV15; D is unresolved. V lost 2 bases to trimming and J lost 2 bases, with 11 bases between them. This CDR3 is 15 amino acids long. Germline V gives CDR1 LNHNV, CDR2 YYDKDF (reference sequence). In DNA form, the CDR3 reads TGTGCCACCAGCAGATTAAAACTTACCACAGATACGCAGTATTTT. Residues: CATSRLKLTTDTQYF.

The rearrangement joins TRBV4-3 to TRBJ2-3; possible D gene TRBD2, 6 bases. The V end lost 0 bases, the J end lost 0 bases, and 10 bases lay between the germline ends. This CDR3 contains 16 residues. Germline-derived CDR1 and CDR2 are LGHNA and YSLEER. The DNA for the CDR3 is TGCGCCAGCAGCCAAGATCTAAGCGGGAGCACAGATACGCAGTATTTT. Translation: CASSQDLSGSTDTQYF.

This sequence joins TRBV2 and TRBJ2-7, with D maybe TRBD2 (5 bases). CDR3 length: 16 residues. Germline-derived CDR1 and CDR2 are SNHLY and FYNNEI. The V end was cut by 6 bases, the J end by 0 bases, with 18 bases between. The CDR3 loop is CASRGGYPRDSYEQYF. CDR3 coding DNA: TGTGCCAGCAGGGGCGGTTACCCCCGGGACTCCTACGAGCAGTACTTC. Complete variable domain (other parts from reference TRBV2 and TRBJ2-7): EPEVTQTPSHQVTQMGQEVILRCVPISNHLYFYWYRQILGQKVEFLVSFYNNEISEKSEIFDDQFSVERPDGSNFTLKIRSTKLEDSAMYFCASRGGYPRDSYEQYFGPGTRLTVT.

J is TRBJ2-7 and V is TRBV7-6; D is perhaps TRBD2 (6 bases). Germline V lookup: CDR1 SGHVS, CDR2 FNYEAQ. Trimming left V 1 base short and J 6 bases short, with 22 bases between. This CDR3 comprises 17 residues. In DNA, the CDR3 is TGTGCCAGCAGCTTAGGCGGCCGGGACTCCCCCCCAGGCGAGCAGTACTTC. As protein: CASSLGGRDSPPGEQYF.